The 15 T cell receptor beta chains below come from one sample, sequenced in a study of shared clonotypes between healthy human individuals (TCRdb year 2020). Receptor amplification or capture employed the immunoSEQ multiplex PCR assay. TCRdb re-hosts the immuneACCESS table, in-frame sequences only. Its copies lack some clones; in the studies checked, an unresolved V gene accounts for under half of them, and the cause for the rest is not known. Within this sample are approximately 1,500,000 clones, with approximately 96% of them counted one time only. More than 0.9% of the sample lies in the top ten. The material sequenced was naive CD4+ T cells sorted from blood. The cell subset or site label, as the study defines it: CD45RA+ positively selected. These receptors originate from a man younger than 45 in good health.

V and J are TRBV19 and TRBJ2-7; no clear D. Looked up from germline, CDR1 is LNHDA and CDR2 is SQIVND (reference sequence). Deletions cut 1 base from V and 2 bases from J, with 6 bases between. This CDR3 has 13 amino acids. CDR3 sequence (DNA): TGTGCCAGTAGTATAGGACGGACCTACGAGCAGTACTTC. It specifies CASSIGRTYEQYF. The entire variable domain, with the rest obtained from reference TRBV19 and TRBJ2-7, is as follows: DGGITQSPKYLFRKEGQNVTLSCEQNLNHDAMYWYRQDPGQGLRLIYYSQIVNDFQKGDIAEGYSVSREKKESFPLTVTSAQKNPTAFYLCASSIGRTYEQYFGPGTRLTVT.

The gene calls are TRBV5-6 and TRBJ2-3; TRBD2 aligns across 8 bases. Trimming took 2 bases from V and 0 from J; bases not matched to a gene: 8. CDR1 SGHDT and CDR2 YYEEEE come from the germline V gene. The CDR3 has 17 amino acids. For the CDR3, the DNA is TGTGCCAGCAGCTTACGCGGGAGGAGGGCTAGCACAGATACGCAGTATTTT. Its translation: CASSLRGRRASTDTQYF.

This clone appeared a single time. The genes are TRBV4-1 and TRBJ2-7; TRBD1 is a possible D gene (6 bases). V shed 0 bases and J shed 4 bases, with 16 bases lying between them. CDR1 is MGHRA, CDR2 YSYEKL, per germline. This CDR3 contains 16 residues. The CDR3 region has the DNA TGCGCCAGCAGCCAAGAAGAGACAGGCCGTGGGTACGAGCAGTACTTC. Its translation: CASSQEETGRGYEQYF.

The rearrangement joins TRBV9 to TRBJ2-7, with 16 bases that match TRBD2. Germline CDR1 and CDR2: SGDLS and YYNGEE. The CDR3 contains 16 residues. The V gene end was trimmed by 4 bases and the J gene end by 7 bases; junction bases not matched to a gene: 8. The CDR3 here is CASSTGLAGGEGEQYF. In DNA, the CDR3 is TGTGCCAGCAGCACGGGACTAGCGGGAGGGGAGGGGGAGCAGTACTTC.

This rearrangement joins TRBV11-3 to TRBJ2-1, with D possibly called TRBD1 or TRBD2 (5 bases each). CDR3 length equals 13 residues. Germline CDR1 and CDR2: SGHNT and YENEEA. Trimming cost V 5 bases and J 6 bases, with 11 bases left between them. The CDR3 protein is CASSQGTVNEQFF. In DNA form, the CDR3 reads TGTGCCAGCAGCCAAGGGACGGTCAATGAGCAGTTCTTC.

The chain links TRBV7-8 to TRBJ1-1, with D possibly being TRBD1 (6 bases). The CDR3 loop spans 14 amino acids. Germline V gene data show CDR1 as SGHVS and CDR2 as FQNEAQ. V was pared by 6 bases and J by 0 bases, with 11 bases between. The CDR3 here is CASRRGTLNTEAFF. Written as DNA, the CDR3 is TGTGCCAGCAGACGAGGGACACTGAACACTGAAGCTTTCTTT. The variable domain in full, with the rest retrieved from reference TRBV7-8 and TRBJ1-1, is GAGVSQSPRYKVAKRGQDVALRCDPISGHVSLFWYQQALGQGPEFLTYFQNEAQLDKSGLPSDRFFAERPEGSVSTLKIQRTQQEDSAVYLCASRRGTLNTEAFFGQGTRLTVV.

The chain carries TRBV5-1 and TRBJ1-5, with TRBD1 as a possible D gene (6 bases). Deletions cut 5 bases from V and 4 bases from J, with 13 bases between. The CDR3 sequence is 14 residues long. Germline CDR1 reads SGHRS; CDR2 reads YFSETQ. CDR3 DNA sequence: TGCGCCAGCAGGCAGGGGCCCGAGAATCAGCCCCAGCATTTT. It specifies CASRQGPENQPQHF.

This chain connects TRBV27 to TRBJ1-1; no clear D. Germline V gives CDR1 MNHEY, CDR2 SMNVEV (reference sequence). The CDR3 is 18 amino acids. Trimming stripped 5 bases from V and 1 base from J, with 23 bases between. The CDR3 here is CASSRFGASLEPNTEAFF. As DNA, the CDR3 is TGTGCCAGCAGTCGTTTCGGAGCATCTCTGGAACCGAACACTGAAGCTTTCTTT.

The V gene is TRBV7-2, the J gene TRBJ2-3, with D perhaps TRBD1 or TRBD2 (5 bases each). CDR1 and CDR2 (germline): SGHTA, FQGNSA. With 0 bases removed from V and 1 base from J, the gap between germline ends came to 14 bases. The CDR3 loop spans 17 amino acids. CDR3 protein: CASSLAPGAQGTDTQYF. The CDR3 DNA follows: TGTGCCAGCAGCTTAGCTCCCGGGGCGCAGGGCACAGATACGCAGTATTTT. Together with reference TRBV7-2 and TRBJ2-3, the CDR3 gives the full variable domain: GAGVSQSPSNKVTEKGKDVELRCDPISGHTALYWYRQSLGQGLEFLIYFQGNSAPDKSGLPSDRFSAERTGGSVSTLTIQRTQQEDSAVYLCASSLAPGAQGTDTQYFGPGTRLTVL.

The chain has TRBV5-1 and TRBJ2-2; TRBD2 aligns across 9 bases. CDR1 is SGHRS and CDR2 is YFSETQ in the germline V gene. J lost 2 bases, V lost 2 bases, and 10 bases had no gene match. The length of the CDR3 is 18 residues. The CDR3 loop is CASSLLGLAKTNTGELFF. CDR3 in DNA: TGCGCCAGCAGCTTACTTGGACTAGCGAAAACTAACACCGGGGAGCTGTTTTTT.

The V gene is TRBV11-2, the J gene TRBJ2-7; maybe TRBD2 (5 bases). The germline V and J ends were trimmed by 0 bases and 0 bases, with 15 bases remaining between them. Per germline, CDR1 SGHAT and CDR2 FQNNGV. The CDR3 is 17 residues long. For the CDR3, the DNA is TGTGCCAGCAGCTTAGATCGAGTAGCGTTTAGCTCCTACGAGCAGTACTTC. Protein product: CASSLDRVAFSSYEQYF.

For the CDR3, the DNA is TGTGCCACCAGCATCCCGTCACCCCTGCGGGCAGATACGCAGTATTTT. Amino acids: CATSIPSPLRADTQYF. The rearrangement links TRBV15 to TRBJ2-3; D is possibly TRBD2 (5 bases). The CDR3 covers 16 residues. Trimming left V 4 bases short and J 4 bases short, with 18 bases between. The germline V gene has CDR1 LNHNV and CDR2 YYDKDF (reference sequence).

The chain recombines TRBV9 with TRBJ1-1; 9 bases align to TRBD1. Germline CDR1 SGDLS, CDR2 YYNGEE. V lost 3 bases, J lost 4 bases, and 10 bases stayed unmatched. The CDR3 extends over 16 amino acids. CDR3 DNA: TGTGCCAGCAGCGGGGGACAGGGTAACCCGAGCACTGAAGCTTTCTTT. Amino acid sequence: CASSGGQGNPSTEAFF.

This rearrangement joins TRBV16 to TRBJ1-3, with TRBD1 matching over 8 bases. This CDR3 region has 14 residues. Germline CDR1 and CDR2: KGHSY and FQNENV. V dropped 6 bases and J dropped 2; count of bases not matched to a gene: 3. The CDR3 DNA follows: TGTGCCAGCAGTAGACAGGGGACTGGAAACACCATATATTTT. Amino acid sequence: CASSRQGTGNTIYF.

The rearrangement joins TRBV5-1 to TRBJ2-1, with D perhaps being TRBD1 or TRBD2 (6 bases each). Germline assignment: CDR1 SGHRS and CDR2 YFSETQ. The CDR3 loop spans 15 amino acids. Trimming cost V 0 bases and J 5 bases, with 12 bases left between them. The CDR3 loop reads CASSLGRGRHNEQFF. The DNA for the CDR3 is TGCGCCAGCAGCTTGGGGAGGGGGAGGCACAATGAGCAGTTCTTC.